The TCR beta chain described here comes from a study of blood T cells in healthy people across ages. Regarding the study as a whole: PBMC samples, being unsorted, prevented any conclusive comparison of naive and antigen-experienced cells.

Then a second PCR, running roughly 6 to 12 cycles, was carried out with a sample-barcoded 5' primer and a J-beta primer mix. Each cDNA molecule carried a tag from a template-switch adaptor that contained 12 random nucleotides. In TCRdb, the 5' RACE reads were re-called with MiXCR into one record per CDR3 protein. The sample lists fewer than 700,000 distinct CDR3 sequences, approximately 40% occurring once. In regard to this clonotype: What it binds is unknown.

Germline V gene sequence: CDR1 MNHEY, CDR2 SMNVEV (reference sequence). The CDR3 sequence is 14 residues long. Trimming removed 3 bases from V and 6 bases from J, with 14 bases in between. The TCR originated in a man at least 80 years old in good health. The chain carries TRBV27 and TRBJ2-5; tentatively, D is TRBD2 (5 bases). The sequencing input was blood. The CDR3 is CASSLDGILKTQYF. Written as DNA, the CDR3 is TGTGCCAGCAGTTTGGACGGGATCTTGAAGACCCAGTACTTC.